The 27 T cell receptor beta chains in this list originate from one sample, sequenced in a study of blood T cell repertoires in COVID-19. The protocol was immunoSEQ multiplex PCR, while the TCRdb copy is restricted to in-frame clones and leaves out a portion. The sample consists of under 130,000 clones, 81% of them appearing once. Sequencing used peripheral blood. These receptor sequences come from a man older than 75 with acute or convalescent COVID-19.

As concerns this clone: Other DNA sequences in this sample translate to the same CDR3. DNA for the CDR3: TGCGCCAGCAGCTTAGGCGGGAGCTCCTACAATGAGCAGTTCTTC. Protein: CASSLGGSSYNEQFF. The V gene is TRBV5-1, the J gene TRBJ2-1; 7 positions match TRBD2. The CDR3 runs to 15 residues. J gave up 0 bases and V 2 bases, and 2 bases lay outside the gene matches. From germline, CDR1 is SGHRS and CDR2 YFSETQ. Full variable domain (missing parts from reference TRBV5-1 and TRBJ2-1): KAGVTQTPRYLIKTRGQQVTLSCSPISGHRSVSWYQQTPGQGLQFLFEYFSETQRNKGNFPGRFSGRQFSNSRSEMNVSTLELGDSALYLCASSLGGSSYNEQFFGPGTRLTVL.

The table lists this clone with a few counts. The chain is built from TRBV7-9 and TRBJ1-1, with TRBD1 as a possible D gene (5 bases). V lost 2 bases, J lost 2 bases, and 12 bases lay in between. Germline CDR1 is SEHNR and CDR2 is FQNEAQ (reference sequence). CDR3 length: 15 amino acids. The CDR3 sequence is CASSLSSGFNTEAFF. As DNA, the CDR3 is TGTGCCAGCAGCTTATCTTCAGGGTTTAACACTGAAGCTTTCTTT.

This clone was seen once. The DNA of the CDR3 is TGTGCCAGCTCACTACTGACAGAAGTTAATGAAAAACTGTTTTTT. Encoded protein: CASSLLTEVNEKLFF. The rearrangement links TRBV18 to TRBJ1-4; D might be TRBD1 (5 bases). This CDR3 region has 15 residues. V gave up 4 bases and J gave up 4 bases, with 13 bases separating them. Germline V gene sequence: CDR1 KGHSH, CDR2 LQKENI. The full variable domain, with the rest looked up from reference TRBV18 and TRBJ1-4, is NAGVMQNPRHLVRRRGQEARLRCSPMKGHSHVYWYRQLPEEGLKFMVYLQKENIIDESGMPKERFSAEFPKEGPSILRIQQVVRGDSAAYFCASSLLTEVNEKLFFGSGTQLSVL.

This clone was seen a single time. CDR3 residues: CASRIDRDYGYTF. In DNA, the CDR3 is TGTGCCAGCAGAATCGACAGGGATTATGGCTACACCTTC. This sequence joins TRBV6-6 and TRBJ1-2; TRBD1 matches 7 bases. CDR3 length: 13 amino acids. The V gene's germline CDR1 is MNHNY and CDR2 SVGAGI (reference sequence). J was trimmed by 5 bases and V by 6 bases; bases with no gene match: 6.

The chain carries TRBV6-5 and TRBJ2-7; TRBD1 aligns across 7 bases. The CDR3 has 14 amino acids. Germline V lookup: CDR1 MNHEY, CDR2 SVGAGI. V dropped 2 bases and J dropped 4; count of bases not matched to a gene: 5. In nucleotides, the CDR3 is TGTGCCAGCAGTTACGGCCAGGGGGAATACGAGCAGTACTTC. Amino acid sequence: CASSYGQGEYEQYF.

The chain carries TRBV2 and TRBJ2-7, with 14 nucleotides matching TRBD2. Germline V lookup: CDR1 SNHLY, CDR2 FYNNEI. With 4 bases clipped from V and 12 bases from J, the junction kept 8 bases outside the gene matches. This CDR3 spans 14 amino acids. The CDR3 nucleotides are TGTGCCAGCAGTGGAGGGACTAGCGGGAGAGAGGCGTACTTC. Translating gives CASSGGTSGREAYF.

The V and J genes are TRBV29-1 and TRBJ1-1, with 7 bases lining up with TRBD1. The CDR3 is made up of 10 amino acids. The ends lost 7 bases at V and 11 bases at J; junction bases unmatched: 7. CDR1 is SQVTM, CDR2 ANQGSEA, per germline. CDR3 nucleotide sequence: TGCAGCGGTTACAGGGGCGAGGCTTTCTTT. Amino acids: CSGYRGEAFF.

This clone was seen more than once but under ten times. The chain links TRBV3-1 (or the pseudogene TRBV3-2) to TRBJ2-1; 11 bases are shared with TRBD2. Germline V gives CDR1 LGHDT, CDR2 YNNKEL (reference sequence). This CDR3 comprises 23 residues. The J segment lost 5 bases and the V segment lost 5 bases, leaving 29 bases of the junction unmatched. The CDR3 reads CASSYQVPGWLAGGGSAHNEQFF. As DNA, the CDR3 is TGTGCCAGCAGCTACCAAGTGCCGGGGTGGCTAGCGGGAGGAGGGTCCGCCCACAATGAGCAGTTCTTC.

This rearrangement joins TRBV5-1 to TRBJ1-2, with 7 nucleotides matching TRBD1. This CDR3 has 14 residues. The J segment lost 2 bases and the V segment lost 3 bases, leaving 4 bases of the junction unmatched. Germline-derived CDR1 and CDR2 are SGHRS and YFSETQ. The DNA for the CDR3 is TGCGCCAGCAGCTCAACGACAGGGAACTATGGCTACACCTTC. It yields the protein CASSSTTGNYGYTF.

V gene TRBV28 combines with J gene TRBJ1-3; the match to TRBD1 covers 7 bases. The CDR3 is 16 amino acids. The V and J ends lost 4 bases and 4 bases, in that order; junction bases with no gene match: 10. Per the germline V gene, CDR1 is MDHEN and CDR2 is SYDVKM. The CDR3 spells CASSSLTGRWGNTIYF. The CDR3 DNA reads TGTGCCAGCAGTTCTCTGACAGGGAGATGGGGAAACACCATATATTTT. Full variable domain (missing parts from reference TRBV28 and TRBJ1-3): DVKVTQSSRYLVKRTGEKVFLECVQDMDHENMFWYRQDPGLGLRLIYFSYDVKMKEKGDIPEGYSVSREKKERFSLILESASTNQTSMYLCASSSLTGRWGNTIYFGEGSWLTVV.

This clone was detected only a few times. The chain has TRBV5-5 and TRBJ2-2; the D gene is possibly TRBD1 (5 bases). Germline V gene lookup returns CDR1 SGHKS and CDR2 YYEKEE (reference sequence). The ends were cut back, 1 base at V and 0 bases at J, with 7 bases in the middle. The CDR3 contains 15 residues. The CDR3 DNA follows: TGTGCCAGCAGCTTGTGGACAACGAACACCGGGGAGCTGTTTTTT. Protein: CASSLWTTNTGELFF.

The gene calls are TRBV5-1 and TRBJ2-1; no firm D call. Germline-derived CDR1 and CDR2 are SGHRS and YFSETQ. Between the trimmed V and J ends, which lost 0 bases and 7 bases, there was a span of 5 bases. The length of the CDR3 is 12 residues. This CDR3 is CASSLDLNEQFF. CDR3 DNA sequence: TGCGCCAGCAGCTTGGATTTAAATGAGCAGTTCTTC.

This clone was seen a few times. The CDR3 protein is CASSTRQGARKYGYTF. For the CDR3, the DNA is TGTGCCAGCAGTACTCGACAGGGGGCGCGAAAGTATGGCTACACCTTC. V and J are TRBV28 and TRBJ1-2; 10 bases align to TRBD1. Trimming at V came to 5 bases and at J to 5 bases, leaving 11 bases not matched to a gene. CDR1 is MDHEN and CDR2 is SYDVKM in the germline V gene. This CDR3 contains 16 residues.

Only one count was recorded for this clone. This rearrangement joins TRBV6-5 to TRBJ1-1; D not resolved. The V and J ends lost 6 bases and 4 bases respectively, with 15 bases between them. Germline loops: CDR1 MNHEY, CDR2 SVGAGI. The CDR3 consists of 14 residues. DNA for the CDR3: TGTGCCAGCAGACTGGGAGGGAAGAGCACTGAAGCTTTCTTT. Translated, it gives CASRLGGKSTEAFF.

This clone was detected once. V gene TRBV7-9 combines with J gene TRBJ2-2; 8 positions agree with TRBD2. Germline-derived CDR1 and CDR2 are SEHNR and FQNEAQ (reference sequence). This CDR3 has 13 amino acids. Trimming cost V 5 bases and J 7 bases; bases outside gene matches: 3. CDR3 nucleotide sequence: TGTGCCAGCAGCCCCGGGACTAGCGGGGAGCTGTTTTTT. It is translated as CASSPGTSGELFF.

CDR3 DNA: TGTGCCAGCAGCGCCCTAGACAGACTGAACACCGGGGAGCTGTTTTTT. Amino acids: CASSALDRLNTGELFF. The genes are TRBV9 and TRBJ2-2; possible D gene TRBD1, 5 bases. The CDR3 is 16 amino acids. V gave up 3 bases and J gave up 1 base, with 13 bases separating them. From germline, CDR1 is SGDLS and CDR2 YYNGEE.

V and J are TRBV19 and TRBJ1-2; TRBD1 aligns across 7 bases. This CDR3 is 15 amino acids long. J gave up 4 bases and V 6 bases, and 11 bases lay outside the gene matches. Germline CDR1 is LNHDA and CDR2 is SQIVND (reference sequence). The chain's CDR3 is CASSHNDRAIYGYTF. In DNA form, the CDR3 reads TGTGCCAGTAGCCACAACGACAGGGCCATCTATGGCTACACCTTC. Filled out from reference TRBV19 and TRBJ1-2, the complete variable domain reads DGGITQSPKYLFRKEGQNVTLSCEQNLNHDAMYWYRQDPGQGLRLIYYSQIVNDFQKGDIAEGYSVSREKKESFPLTVTSAQKNPTAFYLCASSHNDRAIYGYTFGSGTRLTVV.

The gene calls are TRBV28 and TRBJ2-3, with TRBD2 matching over 9 bases. The CDR3 is made up of 15 amino acids. V was pared by 1 base and J by 6 bases, with 5 bases of the junction left unmatched. The germline V gene has CDR1 MDHEN and CDR2 SYDVKM. The CDR3 spells CASSLLAGARDTQYF. The CDR3 DNA follows: TGTGCCAGCAGTTTATTAGCGGGGGCACGGGATACGCAGTATTTT. Full variable domain (outside the CDR3, taken from reference TRBV28 and TRBJ2-3): DVKVTQSSRYLVKRTGEKVFLECVQDMDHENMFWYRQDPGLGLRLIYFSYDVKMKEKGDIPEGYSVSREKKERFSLILESASTNQTSMYLCASSLLAGARDTQYFGPGTRLTVL.

This chain joins TRBV25-1 and TRBJ1-1, with a tentative D call TRBD1 (6 bases). Deletions cut 3 bases from V and 2 bases from J, with 13 bases between. Germline V lookup: CDR1 MGHDK, CDR2 SYGVNS. CDR3 length: 15 amino acids. CDR3 sequence: CASSDLRGGNTEAFF. The CDR3 DNA follows: TGTGCCAGCAGTGATCTGCGAGGGGGTAACACTGAAGCTTTCTTT. Filled out from reference TRBV25-1 and TRBJ1-1, the complete variable domain reads EADIYQTPRYLVIGTGKKITLECSQTMGHDKMYWYQQDPGMELHLIHYSYGVNSTEKGDLSSESTVSRIRTEHFPLTLESARPSHTSQYLCASSDLRGGNTEAFFGQGTRLTVV.

The chain couples TRBV30 to TRBJ1-6; possibly TRBD1 for D (6 bases). Trimming stripped 1 base from V and 10 bases from J, with 11 bases between. Germline V gene data show CDR1 as GTSNPN and CDR2 as SVGIG (reference sequence). The length of the CDR3 is 13 residues. The CDR3 sequence: CAWSAQGWSPLHF. For the CDR3, the DNA is TGTGCCTGGAGTGCACAGGGTTGGTCACCCCTCCACTTT.

The chain is built from TRBV5-1 and TRBJ1-5, with D possibly TRBD1 on 6 matching bases. Per germline, CDR1 SGHRS and CDR2 YFSETQ. The ends were cut back, 4 bases at V and 0 bases at J, with 14 bases in the middle. This CDR3 spans 16 amino acids. The CDR3 spells CASSTGWGNSNQPQHF. The DNA of the CDR3 is TGCGCCAGCAGCACAGGGTGGGGGAATAGCAATCAGCCCCAGCATTTT.

On this clone: A junction boundary mismatches the germline segment, possibly from a read error. The gene calls are TRBV7-7 and TRBJ2-1; 7 bases map to TRBD2. In germline, CDR1 is SSHAT, CDR2 FNYEAQ (reference sequence). The CDR3 consists of 15 residues. The chain's CDR3 is CASSLALAAYNEQFF. The CDR3 DNA follows: TGTGCTAGCAGCTTAGCGCTAGCGGCGTACAATGAGCAGTTCTTC.

The V and J genes are TRBV28 and TRBJ1-1; 7 bases are shared with TRBD1. V lost 5 bases to trimming and J lost 0 bases; unmatched junction nucleotides: 9. CDR1 is MDHEN, CDR2 SYDVKM, per germline. The CDR3 consists of 16 residues. The CDR3 DNA reads TGTGCCAGCAGTCTCCAGGGACAGCCCATGAACACTGAAGCTTTCTTT. It specifies CASSLQGQPMNTEAFF.

This rearrangement joins TRBV5-6 to TRBJ1-1; 11 positions agree with TRBD1. CDR3 length: 15 residues. J gave up 4 bases and V 4 bases, and 6 bases lay outside the gene matches. Germline V gene lookup returns CDR1 SGHDT and CDR2 YYEEEE. The CDR3 loop reads CASSVDGTGGTEAFF. For the CDR3, the DNA is TGTGCCAGCAGCGTCGACGGGACAGGGGGCACTGAAGCTTTCTTT.

This clone was seen only a few times. The rearrangement uses TRBV28 and TRBJ2-7; the match to TRBD1 covers 9 bases. Germline-derived CDR1 and CDR2 are MDHEN and SYDVKM. J gave up 3 bases and V 7 bases, and 10 bases lay outside the gene matches. This CDR3 is built from 15 residues. The DNA of the CDR3 is TGTGCCAGCACTGTCGGGGGGACAGGGCGCTACGAGCAGTACTTC. Translating it yields CASTVGGTGRYEQYF.

The chain employs TRBV27 and TRBJ2-5, with 8 bases that match TRBD1. The CDR3 loop spans 12 amino acids. After removal of 8 bases from V and 5 bases from J, the junction contained 4 bases not matched to a gene. Germline V gene data show CDR1 as MNHEY and CDR2 as SMNVEV (reference sequence). The CDR3: CASRTGWETQYF. The CDR3 DNA sequence: TGTGCCAGCCGGACAGGGTGGGAGACCCAGTACTTC.

This chain connects TRBV4-1 to TRBJ1-5, with D possibly being TRBD1 (6 bases). The V and J ends lost 5 bases and 7 bases respectively, with 18 bases between them. Germline loops: CDR1 MGHRA, CDR2 YSYEKL. The CDR3 runs to 15 residues. The CDR3 DNA reads as TGCGCCAGCAGCGATCCAGGGGTTTTTTCGCAGCCCCAGCATTTT. Amino acid sequence: CASSDPGVFSQPQHF.